These 3 T cell receptor beta chains came from one sample sequenced in a study of blood T cell repertoires in COVID-19. Assay used: immunoSEQ multiplex PCR; TCRdb lists only in-frame clones, some missing. Of under 65,000 clones in the sample, about 90% were seen once. Material: peripheral blood. The receptors here all came from a man older than 75 in a cohort sampled during active COVID-19.

This clone appeared a single time. The chain links TRBV18 to TRBJ2-5, with 9 bases aligning to TRBD2. J was trimmed by 4 bases and V by 2 bases; bases with no gene match: 5. This CDR3 is 15 amino acids long. Germline CDR1 and CDR2: KGHSH and LQKENI. CDR3 sequence reads: CASSPAGGPGETQYF. CDR3 nucleotide sequence: TGTGCCAGCTCACCAGCGGGGGGGCCGGGAGAGACCCAGTACTTC.

The V call is TRBV6-1, the J call TRBJ2-7, with D maybe TRBD1 (6 bases). Trimming left V 6 bases short and J 0 bases short, with 18 bases between. The CDR3 is 16 residues long. Germline V gene lookup returns CDR1 MNHNS and CDR2 SASEGT. CDR3 nucleotide sequence: TGTGCCAGCAGCGAAACGGCCCGGACAGCCTCCTACGAGCAGTACTTC. Translating it yields CASSETARTASYEQYF.

The chain uses TRBV25-1 and TRBJ2-1, with D perhaps TRBD1 (6 bases). The CDR3 length is 13 residues. Between the trimmed V and J ends, which lost 5 bases and 6 bases, there was a span of 11 bases. Germline-derived CDR1 and CDR2 are MGHDK and SYGVNS. The CDR3 is CASSSTQGNEQFF. The CDR3 DNA follows: TGTGCCAGCAGTTCCACACAGGGCAATGAGCAGTTCTTC.